This record concerns one T cell receptor beta chain sequence. The antigen this receptor binds is unknown. The input lacks base qualities; no much larger clone sits a single base away. This sample stems from a study of cytomegalovirus exposure and HLA in healthy donors (dated by TCRdb to 2017 to 2019). Regarding the research as a whole: A later analysis indicated that the 130 or so validation repertoires were generated on the platform also employed for the 600 to 750 repertoires of the first cohort. The study aimed to test whether signatures of past pathogen exposure could be identified by cataloging public T cell receptors. A separate validation cohort of 90 to 150 different subjects was used in addition to the roughly 720-subject first cohort. The study combined high-throughput TCR immunosequencing, statistical association of individual TCRs with disease status, and machine learning to predict cytomegalovirus infection status. The investigation overall reported the following: All 120 or so repertoires were used to score co-occurrence in the validation cohort in a later analysis, because that analysis had no HLA typing for the cohort. In both the original and validation cohorts, the classifier was reported to diagnose cytomegalovirus status with high specificity and sensitivity. The study listed 164 TCR beta chains as associated with cytomegalovirus. Most TCR sequences were seen in very few donors, while some public TCRs were found in many individuals. The authors suggested that the approach could potentially be extended to other disease states and immunological phenotypes. In vitro tests confirmed that three of the cytomegalovirus-associated TCR beta chains recognize cytomegalovirus antigens. Subsequent analysis determined that TCRs grouped into clusters in the first cohort also showed a tendency toward co-occurrence across the 90 to 150 validation repertoires, and 85% to 95% of cluster scores exceeded 0.

Receptor amplification or capture employed the immunoSEQ multiplex PCR assay. The study's processing was this. A statistical classification framework was built for diagnosing cytomegalovirus status from the catalog of TCR beta chain sequences. Here the immuneACCESS table is served through TCRdb, limited to in-frame sequences with V and J called. Missing clones are a known gap in these copies; in checked studies unresolved V genes cover under half, and the rest lacks a known reason. V, J and clone size derive from that table, while D and trimming were established from the DNA sequence. The sample includes tens of thousands of clones, with over 85% observed a single time. About 3.8% of the sample is held by the ten biggest clonotypes. The CDR3 contains 13 residues, cysteine and phenylalanine counted. The sequence is cut down to CDR3 DNA, 39 bases in frame from base 1. As encoded in the germline V gene, CDR1 is MNHEY while CDR2 is SVGAGI. Trimming accounts for 4 bases at V and 11 bases at J, while the number of junction bases matched to no gene is 7.

The donors belonged to the validation cohort of about 130 subjects, which was separate from the approximately 700-subject first cohort. The specimen was PBMCs. The chain is encoded by TRBV6-5 joined to TRBJ1-1; 10 of the junction bases match TRBD1. The clonotype was recovered from a woman aged 25 to 45 in good health and CMV-seronegative. The DNA sequence is given as TGTGCCAGCAGTTTGTACCGGGGACAGGGGGCTTTCTTT. Its protein product is CASSLYRGQGAFF.